The source of this TCR beta chain is a study of vaccination and CD4 T cells after COVID-19. The overall study: Six males and four females, two Hispanic, made up the convalescents. Post-vaccine sample collection happened at a median of 72 days after dose two, ranging 14 to 241.

Specified treatment: roughly 11-day PBMC culture with coronavirus spike peptide pools or control peptides (ViraFEST assay). A remark on this clonotype: What it binds is not known.

Oncomine TCR Beta short-read sequencing was applied to DNA from cultured CD4+ T cells. It was from cultured CD4+ T cells that genomic DNA was extracted. TCRdb used MiXCR to reprocess the PCR reads, holding one entry per CDR3 protein. The sample contains roughly 11,000 distinct CDR3 sequences, roughly two fifths of which appear only once. This CDR3 region has 17 residues. Germline loops: CDR1 SGHTA, CDR2 FQGNSA. V gave up 4 bases and J gave up 9 bases; unmatched junction bases: 13. The specimen sequenced was CD4+ T cells from blood, cultured in vitro. The clonotype originates from a human donor who had recovered from COVID-19. The chain uses TRBV7-2 and TRBJ2-7, with TRBD2 identical over 15 bases. The DNA of the CDR3 is TGTGCCAGCAGCTCGACACGGACTAGCGGGAGGGCTCGAGGGCAGTACTTC. Its translation is CASSSTRTSGRARGQYF.